The 3 T cell receptor beta chains below come from one sample, sequenced in a study of neurological immune-mediated disorders. MiXCR, run by TCRdb on the 5' RACE reads, gives a single entry per CDR3 protein. This sample has approximately 30,000 distinct CDR3 sequences, with roughly 14% found just once. The sequenced sample was PBMCs. Receptors were obtained from a man in his 70s in good health.

At least ten counts were recorded for this clonotype. The chain carries TRBV6-2 or TRBV6-3 and TRBJ2-5, with D tentatively TRBD1 (6 bases). The CDR3 is made up of 13 amino acids. Trimming stripped 4 bases from V and 5 bases from J, with 11 bases between. Germline V gene lookup returns CDR1 MNHEY and CDR2 SVGEGT. DNA for the CDR3: TGTGCCAGCAGTTCTACAGGGTTGGAGACCCAGTACTTC. Translating it yields CASSSTGLETQYF.

The CDR3 nucleotides are TGTGCCAGCAGCCAAGACACGGTCTTTGGAAACACCATATATTTT. Its protein is CASSQDTVFGNTIYF. The chain links TRBV4-2 to TRBJ1-3; D gene uncertain. The CDR3 is 15 amino acids. V was trimmed by 0 bases and J by 3 bases, leaving 9 bases between them. Germline-derived CDR1 and CDR2 are LGHNA and YNFKEQ.

This clonotype appeared many times. J is TRBJ2-2 and V is TRBV24-1; D remains ambiguous. Trimming removed 0 bases from V and 0 bases from J, with 7 bases in between. The germline V gene has CDR1 KGHDR and CDR2 SFDVKD. The CDR3 contains 16 residues. This CDR3 reads CATSDLRWTNTGELFF. DNA of the CDR3: TGTGCCACCAGTGATTTGCGGTGGACGAACACCGGGGAGCTGTTTTTT.